Below, 24 T cell receptor beta chains from the same sample are listed, as sequenced in a study of T cells in Graves' hyperthyroidism and ophthalmopathy. What was amplified from RNA transcripts were TCR beta CDR3 regions. HTBI primers drove first-round RT-PCR of the TCR CDR3. TCRdb processed the multiplex PCR reads anew with MiXCR; each CDR3 protein has one entry. There are some 580,000 distinct CDR3 sequences in the sample; roughly a sixth occur only once, and less than 3.5% lies in the top ten. The specimen sequenced was blood. The receptors shown here come from a woman aged 40 to 55 with Graves' ophthalmopathy.

This clonotype has at least ten counts. The V call is TRBV12-3 or TRBV12-4, the J call TRBJ2-5, with D unclear. The CDR3 is 14 amino acids. Trimming took 3 bases from V and 5 from J, leaving 13 bases between them. This chain's CDR3 is CASSFRSTGETQYF. The CDR3 coding sequence is TGTGCCAGCAGTTTCCGGTCCACGGGCGAGACCCAGTACTTC.

The CDR3 is CASSPDRGFGYTF. The CDR3 region has the DNA TGTGCCAGCAGCCCTGACAGGGGCTTTGGCTACACCTTC. The chain is built from TRBV3-1 and TRBJ1-2; TRBD1 matches at 8 bases. Germline CDR1 reads LGHDT; CDR2 reads YNNKEL (reference sequence). V lost 4 bases to trimming and J lost 7 bases; unmatched junction nucleotides: 5. This CDR3 has 13 residues.

This clonotype appeared a few times. At one end the junction does not follow the germline gene, possibly because of a read error. The J gene is TRBJ2-7, the V gene TRBV10-3; D is ambiguous. The CDR3 spans 15 residues. Germline V CDR1 and CDR2: ENHRY, SYGVKD. The CDR3 coding sequence is TGTGCCATCGGTGAAGGCGCAGGCGACTCCTACGAGCAGTACTTC. Translated: CAIGEGAGDSYEQYF.

This clonotype was seen many times. V is TRBV20-1 and J is TRBJ2-3; D is ambiguous. The germline V gene has CDR1 DFQATT and CDR2 SNEGSKA (reference sequence). The CDR3 is 14 amino acids. Trimming took off 6 bases at V and 1 base at J, with 14 bases between the two ends. The CDR3 sequence: CSAPPIPGTDTQYF. Here the CDR3 DNA reads TGCAGTGCGCCCCCCATCCCCGGCACAGATACGCAGTATTTT.

This clonotype came up many times. The chain couples TRBV6-1 to TRBJ2-3; unclear D gene. Germline-derived CDR1 and CDR2 are MNHNS and SASEGT. The germline V and J ends were trimmed by 6 bases and 2 bases, with 12 bases remaining between them. CDR3 length equals 14 residues. CDR3 DNA: TGTGCCAGCAGGACCCACAAGCCCACAGATACGCAGTATTTT. Amino acids: CASRTHKPTDTQYF.

There are many counts of this clonotype. This rearrangement joins TRBV7-9 to TRBJ2-3; 12 bases agree with TRBD2. There are 19 residues in the CDR3. V lost 5 bases and J lost 0; bases outside the gene matches: 12. CDR1 is SEHNR and CDR2 is FQNEAQ in the germline V gene (reference sequence). The CDR3 is CASSPALAGGNPSTDTQYF. DNA of the CDR3: TGTGCCAGCAGCCCCGCCCTAGCGGGGGGGAATCCTAGCACAGATACGCAGTATTTT.

This chain uses TRBV7-2 with TRBJ2-1, with 9 bases identical to TRBD2. Germline V gene sequence: CDR1 SGHTA, CDR2 FQGNSA. This CDR3 contains 15 residues. V lost 4 bases, J lost 2 bases, and 3 bases stayed unmatched. CDR3 sequence: CASSSAGGTYNEQFF. The CDR3 DNA is TGTGCCAGCAGCTCAGCGGGAGGTACCTACAATGAGCAGTTCTTC. The variable domain in full, with the rest retrieved from reference TRBV7-2 and TRBJ2-1, is GAGVSQSPSNKVTEKGKDVELRCDPISGHTALYWYRQSLGQGLEFLIYFQGNSAPDKSGLPSDRFSAERTGGSVSTLTIQRTQQEDSAVYLCASSSAGGTYNEQFFGPGTRLTVL.

The chain recombines TRBV5-1 with TRBJ2-3; 7 nucleotides line up with TRBD1. V was pared by 0 bases and J by 3 bases, with 1 base of the junction left unmatched. This CDR3 comprises 14 residues. CDR1 is SGHRS and CDR2 is YFSETQ in the germline V gene. CDR3 region: CASSLEGATDTQYF. The CDR3 DNA follows: TGCGCCAGCAGCTTGGAGGGGGCAACAGATACGCAGTATTTT.

This clonotype has a count of ten or more. This chain links TRBV7-8 with TRBJ2-6; no clear D gene. The V gene's germline CDR1 is SGHVS and CDR2 FQNEAQ. The CDR3 runs 17 residues. V lost 2 bases and J lost 0, with 11 bases in between. The CDR3 coding sequence is TGTGCCAGCAGCTTACTGAACCCAGGCTCTGGGGCCAACGTCCTGACTTTC. It encodes CASSLLNPGSGANVLTF.

The V call is TRBV11-2, the J call TRBJ1-4, with D possibly being TRBD1 (5 bases). This CDR3 is 11 amino acids long. In germline, CDR1 is SGHAT, CDR2 FQNNGV. Trimming left V 4 bases short and J 10 bases short, with 7 bases between. CDR3: CASSSGTKLFF. DNA of the CDR3: TGTGCCAGCAGCTCCGGGACAAAACTGTTTTTT.

The chain carries TRBV30 and TRBJ2-7, with D possibly being TRBD1 (5 bases). The CDR3 totals 10 residues. CDR1 and CDR2 from the germline V gene are GTSNPN and SVGIG (reference sequence). V lost 6 bases and J 5 bases, leaving 8 bases between the germline ends. The CDR3 DNA is TGTGCCTGTTGGGGCCACGAGCAGTACTTC. Protein sequence: CACWGHEQYF.

The chain couples TRBV12-3 or TRBV12-4 to TRBJ1-5; D remains ambiguous. V lost 5 bases to trimming and J lost 0 bases, with 11 bases between them. The CDR3 consists of 15 residues. The CDR3 DNA reads as TGTGCCAGCAGTCTGACGGGGAATAGCAATCAGCCCCAGCATTTT. Its protein is CASSLTGNSNQPQHF.

The chain has TRBV28 and TRBJ2-1; D is possibly TRBD1 or TRBD2 (5 bases each). The germline V gene encodes CDR1 MDHEN and CDR2 SYDVKM. The V and J ends lost 3 bases and 3 bases respectively, with 15 bases between them. CDR3 length: 16 residues. Here the CDR3 reads CASSFSRDRGYNEQFF. The CDR3, as DNA: TGTGCCAGCAGTTTTTCCCGGGACCGCGGCTACAATGAGCAGTTCTTC.

The rearrangement joins TRBV27 to TRBJ1-6; 12 positions agree with TRBD1. This CDR3 comprises 15 residues. Germline V gene data show CDR1 as MNHEY and CDR2 as SMNVEV (reference sequence). V lost 10 bases, J lost 8 bases, and 9 bases stayed unmatched. CDR3 in amino acids: CATRDRGLDDSPLHF. The CDR3 bases are TGTGCCACCCGGGACAGGGGGCTCGATGATTCACCCCTCCACTTT.

The sample holds a few counts of this clonotype. CDR3 in DNA: TGCGCCAGCAGCCAAGCTAGCGGGAGTACCGAGCAGTACTTC. Translating it yields CASSQASGSTEQYF. This sequence joins TRBV4-1 and TRBJ2-7, with TRBD2 matching over 10 bases. This CDR3 is built from 14 residues. CDR1 and CDR2 (germline): MGHRA, YSYEKL. The V gene end was trimmed by 1 base and the J gene end by 6 bases; junction bases not matched to a gene: 3.

This clonotype appeared a few times. This chain's CDR3 is CASSRPGQDLTGELFF. CDR3 nucleotides: TGCGCCAGCAGCCGTCCGGGACAGGACCTCACCGGGGAGCTGTTTTTT. This sequence joins TRBV5-1 and TRBJ2-2, with 8 bases lining up with TRBD1. The CDR3 is made up of 16 amino acids. V lost 4 bases, J lost 4 bases, and 9 bases stayed unmatched. Germline CDR1 is SGHRS and CDR2 is YFSETQ.

This clonotype appeared many times. The V and J genes are TRBV6-5 and TRBJ2-7; no definite D call. Trimming removed 6 bases from V and 5 bases from J, with 20 bases in between. This CDR3 contains 15 residues. Germline V gene lookup returns CDR1 MNHEY and CDR2 SVGAGI. The CDR3 bases are TGTGCCAGCAGGTTCTCGTCGGTCGACTCGGACGAGCAGTACTTC. Its protein product is CASRFSSVDSDEQYF.

This clonotype was seen repeatedly, ten times or more. The chain has TRBV12-3 or TRBV12-4 and TRBJ1-2; TRBD1 matches 10 bases. The CDR3 covers 14 residues. Trimming removed 0 bases from V and 7 bases from J; junction bases left unmatched: 2. CDR3 in amino acids: CASSLATGGSGYTF. CDR3 nucleotides: TGTGCCAGCAGTTTAGCGACAGGGGGCAGTGGCTACACCTTC.

This clonotype was found many times. The V gene is TRBV7-2, the J gene TRBJ2-3; weak D call: TRBD2 (5 bases). The CDR3 is 16 residues long. V lost 2 bases and J 2 bases, leaving 14 bases between the germline ends. The germline V gene encodes CDR1 SGHTA and CDR2 FQGNSA. CDR3 sequence reads: CASSLSTTLTTDTQYF. The CDR3 DNA follows: TGTGCCAGCAGCTTATCGACTACCTTAACCACAGATACGCAGTATTTT.

This clonotype was seen at least ten times. The chain is built from TRBV2 and TRBJ2-4; 13 nucleotides line up with TRBD2. The CDR3 sequence is 14 residues long. From germline, CDR1 is SNHLY and CDR2 FYNNEI. The junction had 0 bases not matched to a gene; V was cut back by 6 bases and J by 4 bases. The CDR3 region has the DNA TGTGCCAGCAGGGGACTAGCGGGGAAAAACATTCAGTACTTC. As protein: CASRGLAGKNIQYF.

This clonotype was detected ten times or more. The chain carries TRBV2 and TRBJ2-7; 9 bases map to TRBD2. The CDR3 has 16 amino acids. Germline trimming cut 2 bases from V and 5 bases from J; bases unmatched to any gene: 10. Germline V gives CDR1 SNHLY, CDR2 FYNNEI. The CDR3 spells CASSEWRASGNHEQYF. The CDR3 DNA is TGTGCCAGCAGTGAATGGCGCGCTAGCGGGAACCACGAGCAGTACTTC.

The chain has TRBV19 and TRBJ1-6; 9 nucleotides agree with TRBD1. The V gene end was trimmed by 5 bases and the J gene end by 5 bases; junction bases not matched to a gene: 10. The CDR3 has 17 amino acids. CDR1 and CDR2 from the germline V gene are LNHDA and SQIVND (reference sequence). The CDR3 loop is CASSRTPGQGDNSPLHF. CDR3 nucleotides: TGTGCCAGTAGTCGCACCCCGGGACAGGGTGATAATTCACCCCTCCACTTT.

This clonotype was recorded a few times. This chain uses TRBV5-1 with TRBJ2-6; the D is unclear. V lost 0 bases, J lost 0 bases, and 7 bases lay in between. CDR3 length equals 16 residues. Germline CDR1 reads SGHRS; CDR2 reads YFSETQ. CDR3 coding DNA: TGCGCCAGCAGCTTGGACGGGCACTCTGGGGCCAACGTCCTGACTTTC. It translates to CASSLDGHSGANVLTF.

This clonotype was counted at least ten times. This chain uses TRBV3-1 with TRBJ2-7; 7 positions match TRBD1. Looked up from germline, CDR1 is LGHDT and CDR2 is YNNKEL (reference sequence). The ends lost 4 bases at V and 6 bases at J; junction bases unmatched: 9. The CDR3 has 14 amino acids. CDR3 nucleotide sequence: TGTGCCAGCAGCCTAGGGGGCGTGATGGGCGAGCAGTACTTC. It translates to CASSLGGVMGEQYF.